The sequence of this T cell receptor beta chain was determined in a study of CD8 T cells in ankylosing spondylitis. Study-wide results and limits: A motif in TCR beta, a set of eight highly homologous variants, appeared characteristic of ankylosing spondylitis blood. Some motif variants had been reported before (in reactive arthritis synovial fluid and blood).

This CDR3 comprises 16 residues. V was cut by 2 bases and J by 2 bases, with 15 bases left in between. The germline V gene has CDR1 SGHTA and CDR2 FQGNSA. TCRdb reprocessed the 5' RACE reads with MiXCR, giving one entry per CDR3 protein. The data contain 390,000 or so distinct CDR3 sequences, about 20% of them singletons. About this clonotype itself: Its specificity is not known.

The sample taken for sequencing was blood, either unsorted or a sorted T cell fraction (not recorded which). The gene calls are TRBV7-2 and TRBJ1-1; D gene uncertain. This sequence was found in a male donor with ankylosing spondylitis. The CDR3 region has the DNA TGTGCCAGCAGCTTAATCCCAAGGCAAGTTAACACTGAAGCTTTCTTT. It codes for CASSLIPRQVNTEAFF.